One and the same sample provided the 5 T cell receptor beta chains below, sequenced in a study of blood T cell repertoires in COVID-19. The table came from immunoSEQ multiplex PCR; TCRdb's copy has only in-frame clones and leaves some out. The table shows about 160,000 clones, with over 70% occurring only once. Sequencing was performed on PBMCs or T cells enriched from blood (not recorded which). These receptors all stem from a woman aged 60-70 years who had recovered from COVID-19.

This sequence joins TRBV6-5 and TRBJ2-6, with D possibly TRBD2 on 5 matching bases. The CDR3 has 16 amino acids. Deletions cut 0 bases from V and 1 base from J, with 7 bases between. CDR1 is MNHEY and CDR2 is SVGAGI in the germline V gene. In nucleotides, the CDR3 is TGTGCCAGCAGTTACTCGCGGGCTTCTGGGGCCAACGTCCTGACTTTC. Amino acids: CASSYSRASGANVLTF.

The V and J genes are TRBV7-9 and TRBJ1-3; no firm D call. V was cut by 1 base and J by 9 bases, with 7 bases left in between. The V gene's germline CDR1 is SEHNR and CDR2 FQNEAQ (reference sequence). The CDR3 runs to 12 residues. CDR3 sequence reads: CASSLGTVTIYF. The DNA of the CDR3 is TGTGCCAGCAGCTTAGGTACAGTCACCATATATTTT. Combining the CDR3 with reference TRBV7-9 and TRBJ1-3 gives the whole variable domain DTGVSQNPRHKITKRGQNVTFRCDPISEHNRLYWYRQTLGQGPEFLTYFQNEAQLEKSRLLSDRFSAERPKGSFSTLEIQRTEQGDSAMYLCASSLGTVTIYFGEGSWLTVV.

The V gene is TRBV2, the J gene TRBJ2-2; tentative D call: TRBD1 (6 bases). CDR3 length: 14 residues. The V gene lost 3 bases and the J gene lost 13 bases, with 18 bases spanning the gap. Per germline, CDR1 SNHLY and CDR2 FYNNEI. CDR3: CASSEGLGRGRLFF. For the CDR3, the DNA is TGTGCCAGCAGTGAGGGTCTGGGCAGGGGCAGGCTGTTTTTT.

The V and J genes are TRBV6-5 and TRBJ1-1; the match to TRBD1 covers 10 bases. This CDR3 has 14 amino acids. Germline lookup yields CDR1 MNHEY and CDR2 SVGAGI. Trimming cost V 7 bases and J 1 base; bases outside gene matches: 3. This CDR3 is CASNRDRGNTEAFF. DNA of the CDR3: TGTGCCAGCAACCGGGACAGGGGGAACACTGAAGCTTTCTTT.

This chain uses TRBV5-1 with TRBJ2-1; D is perhaps TRBD2 (5 bases). The CDR3 length is 13 residues. The germline gives CDR1 SGHRS, CDR2 YFSETQ. The ends were cut back, 1 base at V and 8 bases at J, with 10 bases in the middle. The chain's CDR3 is CASSLYGGYEQFF. The CDR3 nucleotides are TGCGCCAGCAGCTTGTATGGCGGGTATGAGCAGTTCTTC. The variable domain in full, completed from reference TRBV5-1 and TRBJ2-1, reads KAGVTQTPRYLIKTRGQQVTLSCSPISGHRSVSWYQQTPGQGLQFLFEYFSETQRNKGNFPGRFSGRQFSNSRSEMNVSTLELGDSALYLCASSLYGGYEQFFGPGTRLTVL.